A selection of T cell receptor beta chains follows, all from one sample in a study of T cells in Graves' hyperthyroidism and ophthalmopathy. TCRdb re-analysed the multiplex PCR reads in MiXCR, keeping a single row per CDR3 protein. The sample holds around 420,000 distinct CDR3 sequences, roughly 13% seen once. The material sequenced was blood. Receptor source: a woman younger than 30 with Graves' hyperthyroidism. Both conserved end residues are trimmed from each CDR3. The size of a clone is reported for some rows only, either as once, few or many, or as a class for expanded clones.

TRBV28	many	TRBJ2-1	ASSPRTSGIPYNEQF
TRBV20-1	NA	TRBJ2-7	SASTSGISYEQY
TRBV29-1	NA	TRBJ1-2	SVEAEGNYGYT
TRBV12-3/TRBV12-4	NA	TRBJ1-2	ASSLALGGFGGYT
TRBV18	few	TRBJ2-7	ASSPLAGGARSPEQY
TRBV18	many	TRBJ1-1	ASSPPSRRTEAF
TRBV3-1	NA	TRBJ2-1	ASSPGTSRRNEQF
TRBV12-3/TRBV12-4	many	TRBJ2-5	ASSLRTSGSYQETQY
TRBV12-3/TRBV12-4	many	TRBJ1-5	ASSKGQGQPQH
TRBV7-2	many	TRBJ2-7	ASSLVSTSGRSSYEQY
TRBV4-1	few	TRBJ2-3	ASSQGGMRDTSTDTQY
TRBV11-2	many	TRBJ2-4	ASSLGRPFQNIQY
TRBV13	many	TRBJ1-3	ASSSRDRGNTIY
TRBV27	many	TRBJ2-5	ASSSLTSGRETQY
TRBV7-2	many	TRBJ1-2	ASSDRQGARGYT
TRBV29-1	few	TRBJ2-5	SVAAGIETQY
TRBV5-1	many	TRBJ2-1	ASSSGQGLNNEQF
TRBV19	few	TRBJ1-2	ASSILRGQGANYGYT
TRBV20-1	NA	TRBJ2-1	SAPRDFNEQF
TRBV29-1	few	TRBJ1-6	SVALQGMNSPLH
TRBV6-1	many	TRBJ1-1	ASRARALNTEAF
TRBV20-1	many	TRBJ2-7	SARDINPNRDRGQYEQY
TRBV10-3	NA	TRBJ2-7	AISEPGTGSSYEQY
TRBV14	many	TRBJ2-1	ASSHLGAGGYNEQF
TRBV19	NA	TRBJ2-1	ASSIYGQARNEQF
TRBV7-2	many	TRBJ1-1	ASSSPLTEAF
TRBV7-2	NA	TRBJ2-2	ASSKDTGKI
TRBV5-4	NA	TRBJ2-3	ASSPYSGSGTDTQY
TRBV19	few	TRBJ2-1	ASNEQPGGSYNEQF
TRBV20-1	many	TRBJ2-5	SATGPEQETQY
TRBV20-1	many	TRBJ1-5	SARLGQINQPQH
TRBV10-3	many	TRBJ1-2	AISEATVAGYT
TRBV7-9	NA	TRBJ2-7	ASSLAVASGRVEQY
TRBV28	NA	TRBJ1-4	ASSLSGGAGEKLF
TRBV29-1	few	TRBJ1-1	SVRSAGEAF
TRBV27	many	TRBJ2-5	ASSLLGRAVISGETQY
TRBV20-1	many	TRBJ2-3	SAKGVIPTDTQY